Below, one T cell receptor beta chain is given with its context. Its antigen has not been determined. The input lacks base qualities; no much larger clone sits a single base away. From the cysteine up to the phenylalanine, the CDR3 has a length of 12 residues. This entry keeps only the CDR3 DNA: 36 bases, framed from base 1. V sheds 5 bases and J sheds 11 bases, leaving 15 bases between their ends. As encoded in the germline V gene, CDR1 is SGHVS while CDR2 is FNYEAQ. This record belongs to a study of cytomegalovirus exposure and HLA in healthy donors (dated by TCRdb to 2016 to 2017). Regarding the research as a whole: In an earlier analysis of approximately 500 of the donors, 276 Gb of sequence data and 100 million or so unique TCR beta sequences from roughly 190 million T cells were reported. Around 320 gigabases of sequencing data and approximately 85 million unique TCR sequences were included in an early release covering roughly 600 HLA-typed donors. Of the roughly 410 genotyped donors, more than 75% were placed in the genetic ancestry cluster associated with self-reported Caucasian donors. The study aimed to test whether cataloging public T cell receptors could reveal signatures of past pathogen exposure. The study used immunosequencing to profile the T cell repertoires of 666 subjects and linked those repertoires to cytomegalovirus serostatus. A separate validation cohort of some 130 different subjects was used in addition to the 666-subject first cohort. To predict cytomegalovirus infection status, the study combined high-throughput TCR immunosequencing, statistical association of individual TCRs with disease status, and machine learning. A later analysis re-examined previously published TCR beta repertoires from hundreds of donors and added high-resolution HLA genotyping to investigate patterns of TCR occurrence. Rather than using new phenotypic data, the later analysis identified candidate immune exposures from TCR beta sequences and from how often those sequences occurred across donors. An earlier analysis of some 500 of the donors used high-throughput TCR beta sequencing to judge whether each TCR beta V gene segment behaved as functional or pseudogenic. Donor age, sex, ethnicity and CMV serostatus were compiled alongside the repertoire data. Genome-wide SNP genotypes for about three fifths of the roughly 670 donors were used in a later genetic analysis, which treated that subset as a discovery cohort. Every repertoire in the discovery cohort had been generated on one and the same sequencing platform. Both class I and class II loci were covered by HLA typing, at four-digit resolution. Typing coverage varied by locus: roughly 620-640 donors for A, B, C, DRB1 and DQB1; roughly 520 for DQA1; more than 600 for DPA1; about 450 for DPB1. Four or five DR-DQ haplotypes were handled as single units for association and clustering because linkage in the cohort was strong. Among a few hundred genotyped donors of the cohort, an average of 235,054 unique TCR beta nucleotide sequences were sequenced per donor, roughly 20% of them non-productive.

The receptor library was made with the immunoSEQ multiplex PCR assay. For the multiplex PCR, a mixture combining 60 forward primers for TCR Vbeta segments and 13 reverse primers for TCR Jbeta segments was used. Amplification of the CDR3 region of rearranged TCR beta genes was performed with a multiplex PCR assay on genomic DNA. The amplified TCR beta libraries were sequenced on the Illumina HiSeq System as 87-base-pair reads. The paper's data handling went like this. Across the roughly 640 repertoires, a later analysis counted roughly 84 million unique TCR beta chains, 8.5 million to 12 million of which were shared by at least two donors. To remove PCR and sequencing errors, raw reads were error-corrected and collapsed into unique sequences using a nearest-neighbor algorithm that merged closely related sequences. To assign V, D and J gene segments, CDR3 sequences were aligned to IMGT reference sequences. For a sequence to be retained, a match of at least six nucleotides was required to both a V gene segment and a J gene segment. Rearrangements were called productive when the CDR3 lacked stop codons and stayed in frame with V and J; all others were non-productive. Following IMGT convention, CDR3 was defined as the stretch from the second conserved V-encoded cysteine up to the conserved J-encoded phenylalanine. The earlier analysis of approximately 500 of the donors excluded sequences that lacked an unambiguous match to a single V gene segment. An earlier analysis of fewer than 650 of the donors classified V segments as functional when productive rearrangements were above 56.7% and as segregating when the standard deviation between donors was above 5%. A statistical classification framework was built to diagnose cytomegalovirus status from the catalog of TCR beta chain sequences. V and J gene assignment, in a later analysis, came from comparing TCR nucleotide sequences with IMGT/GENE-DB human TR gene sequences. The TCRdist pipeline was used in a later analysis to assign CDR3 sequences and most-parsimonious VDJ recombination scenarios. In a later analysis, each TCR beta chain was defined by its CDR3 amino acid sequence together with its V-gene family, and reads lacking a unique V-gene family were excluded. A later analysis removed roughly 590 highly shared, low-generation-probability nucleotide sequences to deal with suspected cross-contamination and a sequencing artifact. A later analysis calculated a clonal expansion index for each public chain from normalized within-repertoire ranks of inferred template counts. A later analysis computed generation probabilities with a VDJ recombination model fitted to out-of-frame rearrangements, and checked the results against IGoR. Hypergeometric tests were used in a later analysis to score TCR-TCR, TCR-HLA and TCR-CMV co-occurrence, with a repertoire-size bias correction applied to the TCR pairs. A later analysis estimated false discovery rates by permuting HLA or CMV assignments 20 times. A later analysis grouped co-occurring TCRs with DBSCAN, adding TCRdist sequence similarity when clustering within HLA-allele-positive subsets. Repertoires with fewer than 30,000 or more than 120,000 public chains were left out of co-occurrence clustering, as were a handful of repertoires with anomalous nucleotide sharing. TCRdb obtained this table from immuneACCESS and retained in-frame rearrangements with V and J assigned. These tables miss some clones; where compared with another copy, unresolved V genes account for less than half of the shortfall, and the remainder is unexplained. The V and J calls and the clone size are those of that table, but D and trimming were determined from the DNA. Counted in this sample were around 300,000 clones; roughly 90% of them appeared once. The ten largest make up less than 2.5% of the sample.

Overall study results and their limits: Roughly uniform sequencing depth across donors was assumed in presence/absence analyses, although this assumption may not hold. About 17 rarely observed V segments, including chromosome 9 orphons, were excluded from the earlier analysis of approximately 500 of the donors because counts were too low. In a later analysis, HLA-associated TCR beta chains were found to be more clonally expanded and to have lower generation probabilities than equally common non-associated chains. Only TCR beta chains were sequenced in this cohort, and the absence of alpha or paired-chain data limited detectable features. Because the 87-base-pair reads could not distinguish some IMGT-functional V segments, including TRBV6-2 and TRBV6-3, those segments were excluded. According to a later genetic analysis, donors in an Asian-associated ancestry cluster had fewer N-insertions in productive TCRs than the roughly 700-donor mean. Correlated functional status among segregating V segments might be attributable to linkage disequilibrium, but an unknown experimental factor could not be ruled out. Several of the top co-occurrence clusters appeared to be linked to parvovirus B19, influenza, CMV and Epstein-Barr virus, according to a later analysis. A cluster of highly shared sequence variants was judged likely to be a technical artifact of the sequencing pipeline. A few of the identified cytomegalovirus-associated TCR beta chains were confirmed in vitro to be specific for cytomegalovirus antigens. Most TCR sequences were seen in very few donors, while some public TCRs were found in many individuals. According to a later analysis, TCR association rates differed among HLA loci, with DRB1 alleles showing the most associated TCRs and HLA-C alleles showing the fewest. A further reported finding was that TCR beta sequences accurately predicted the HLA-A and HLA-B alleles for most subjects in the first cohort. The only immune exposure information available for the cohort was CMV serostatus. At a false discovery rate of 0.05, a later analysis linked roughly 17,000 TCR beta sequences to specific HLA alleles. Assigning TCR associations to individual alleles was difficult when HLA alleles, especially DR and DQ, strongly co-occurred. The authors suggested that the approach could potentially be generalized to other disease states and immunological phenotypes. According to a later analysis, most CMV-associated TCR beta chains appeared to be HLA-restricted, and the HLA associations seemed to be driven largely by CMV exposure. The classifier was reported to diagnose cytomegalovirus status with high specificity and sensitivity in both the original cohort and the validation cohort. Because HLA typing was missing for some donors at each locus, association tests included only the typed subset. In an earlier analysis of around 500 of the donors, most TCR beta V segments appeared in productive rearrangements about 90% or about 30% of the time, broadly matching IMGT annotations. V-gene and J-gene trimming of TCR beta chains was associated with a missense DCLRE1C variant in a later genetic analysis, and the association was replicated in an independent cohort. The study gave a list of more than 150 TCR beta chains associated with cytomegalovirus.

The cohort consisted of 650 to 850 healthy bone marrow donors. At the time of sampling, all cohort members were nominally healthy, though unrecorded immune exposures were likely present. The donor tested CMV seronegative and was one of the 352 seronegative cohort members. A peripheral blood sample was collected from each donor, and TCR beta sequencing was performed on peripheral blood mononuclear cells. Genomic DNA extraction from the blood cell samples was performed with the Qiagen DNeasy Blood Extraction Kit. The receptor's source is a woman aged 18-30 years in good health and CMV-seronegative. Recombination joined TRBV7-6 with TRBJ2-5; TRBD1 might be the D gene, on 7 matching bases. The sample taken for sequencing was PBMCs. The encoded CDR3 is CASSPGGKEQYF. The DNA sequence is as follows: TGTGCCAGCAGCCCAGGGGGGAAAGAGCAGTACTTC.